This paragraph covers one T cell receptor (beta chain) sequence. The germline CDR1 and CDR2 sequences are SEHNR and FQNEAQ (reference sequence). Deletions cut 8 bases from V and 5 bases from J, with 12 bases between. The CDR3 has 12 amino acids. This entry comes from a study of shared clonotypes between healthy human individuals. Profiling relied on immunoSEQ multiplex PCR, and the TCRdb table lists in-frame clones only, not all of them. The sample lists over a million clones, about 98.5% occurring once. The specimen sequenced was naive CD4+ T cells sorted from blood. The subset here: CD45RA+ positively selected. This clonotype was obtained from a man aged 30-40 years in good health. The V gene is TRBV7-9, the J gene TRBJ1-1, with no clear D. The CDR3 region is CASGSGGTEAFF. CDR3 bases: TGTGCCAGCGGCTCGGGAGGGACTGAAGCTTTCTTT.